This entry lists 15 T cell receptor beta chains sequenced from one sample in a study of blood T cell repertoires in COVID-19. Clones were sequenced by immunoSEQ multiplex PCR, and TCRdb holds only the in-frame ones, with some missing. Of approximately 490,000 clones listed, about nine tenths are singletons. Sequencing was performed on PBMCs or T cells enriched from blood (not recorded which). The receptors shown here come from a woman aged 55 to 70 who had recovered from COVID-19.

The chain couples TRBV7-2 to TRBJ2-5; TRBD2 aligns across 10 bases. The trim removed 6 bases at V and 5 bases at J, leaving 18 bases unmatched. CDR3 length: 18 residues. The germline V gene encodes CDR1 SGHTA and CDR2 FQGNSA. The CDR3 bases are TGTGCCAGCAGACCCGGCAGAGCGGGGGGGGGAAGTAAGGAGACCCAGTACTTC. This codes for CASRPGRAGGGSKETQYF.

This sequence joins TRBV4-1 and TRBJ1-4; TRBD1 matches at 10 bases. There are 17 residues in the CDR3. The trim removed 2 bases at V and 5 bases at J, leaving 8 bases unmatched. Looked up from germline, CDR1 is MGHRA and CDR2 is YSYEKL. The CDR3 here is CASSQPRDRGKNEKLFF. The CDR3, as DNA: TGCGCCAGCAGCCAACCCCGGGACAGGGGAAAAAATGAAAAACTGTTTTTT.

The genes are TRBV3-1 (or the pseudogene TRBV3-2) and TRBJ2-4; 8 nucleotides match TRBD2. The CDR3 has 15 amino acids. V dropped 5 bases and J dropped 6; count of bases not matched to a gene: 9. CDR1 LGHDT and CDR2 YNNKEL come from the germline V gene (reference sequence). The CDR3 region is CASSSRGGTLNIQYF. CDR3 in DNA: TGTGCCAGCAGCTCCCGCGGGGGGACGTTAAACATTCAGTACTTC.

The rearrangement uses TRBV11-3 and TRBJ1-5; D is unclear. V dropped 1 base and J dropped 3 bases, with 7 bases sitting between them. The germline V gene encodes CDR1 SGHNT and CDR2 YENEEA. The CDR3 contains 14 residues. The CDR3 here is CASSLAGSNQPQHF. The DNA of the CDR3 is TGTGCCAGCAGCTTAGCGGGGTCCAATCAGCCCCAGCATTTT.

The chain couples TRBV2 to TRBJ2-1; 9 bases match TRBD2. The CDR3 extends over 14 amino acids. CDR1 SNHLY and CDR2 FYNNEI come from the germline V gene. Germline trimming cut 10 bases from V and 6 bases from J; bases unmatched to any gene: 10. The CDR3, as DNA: TGTGCCACAACCGGGACTAGCCCCCTCAATGAGCAGTTCTTC. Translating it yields CATTGTSPLNEQFF.

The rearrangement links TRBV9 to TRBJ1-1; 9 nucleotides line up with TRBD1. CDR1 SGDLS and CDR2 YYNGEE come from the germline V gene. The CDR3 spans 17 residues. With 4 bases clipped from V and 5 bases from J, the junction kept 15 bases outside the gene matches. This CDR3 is CASSLRPPGQGVTEAFF. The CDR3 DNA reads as TGTGCCAGCAGCCTTCGACCCCCGGGACAGGGAGTTACTGAAGCTTTCTTT.

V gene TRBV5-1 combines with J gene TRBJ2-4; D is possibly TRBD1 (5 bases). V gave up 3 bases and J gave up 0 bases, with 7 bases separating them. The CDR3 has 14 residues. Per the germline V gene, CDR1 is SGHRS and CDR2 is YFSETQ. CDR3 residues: CASSSGIAKNIQYF. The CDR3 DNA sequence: TGCGCCAGCAGCTCAGGGATAGCCAAAAACATTCAGTACTTC.

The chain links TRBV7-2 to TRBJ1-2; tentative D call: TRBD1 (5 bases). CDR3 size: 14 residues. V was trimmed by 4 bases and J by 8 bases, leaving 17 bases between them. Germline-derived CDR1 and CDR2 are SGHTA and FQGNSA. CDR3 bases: TGTGCCAGCAGCTCCAGCGGGGCCCCTAGCGGCTACACCTTC. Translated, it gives CASSSSGAPSGYTF.

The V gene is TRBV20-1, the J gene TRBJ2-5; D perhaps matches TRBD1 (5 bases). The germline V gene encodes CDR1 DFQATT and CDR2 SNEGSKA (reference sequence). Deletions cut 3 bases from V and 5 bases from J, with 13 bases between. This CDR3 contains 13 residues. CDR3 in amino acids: CSASNLGAETQYF. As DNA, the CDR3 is TGCAGTGCTAGTAATCTTGGGGCGGAGACCCAGTACTTC.

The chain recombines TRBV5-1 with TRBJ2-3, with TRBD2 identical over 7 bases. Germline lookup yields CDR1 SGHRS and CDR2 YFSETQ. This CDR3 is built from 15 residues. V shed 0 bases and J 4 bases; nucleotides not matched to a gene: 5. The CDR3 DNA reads TGCGCCAGCAGCTTGGTCATGGGAGGGGCAGATACGCAGTATTTT. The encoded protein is CASSLVMGGADTQYF.

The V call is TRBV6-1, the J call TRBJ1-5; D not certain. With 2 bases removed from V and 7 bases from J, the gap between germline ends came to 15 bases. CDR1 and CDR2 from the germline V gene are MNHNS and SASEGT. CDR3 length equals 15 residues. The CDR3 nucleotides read TGTGCCAGCAGTGAACTCGGAGGAACTATCCAGCCCCAGCATTTT. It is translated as CASSELGGTIQPQHF.

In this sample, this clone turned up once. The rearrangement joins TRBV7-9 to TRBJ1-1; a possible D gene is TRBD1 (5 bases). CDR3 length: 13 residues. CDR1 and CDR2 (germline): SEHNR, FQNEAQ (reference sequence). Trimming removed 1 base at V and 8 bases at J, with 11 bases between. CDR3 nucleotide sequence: TGTGCCAGCAGCTTAGAGTCGTGGGGCGAAGCTTTCTTT. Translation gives CASSLESWGEAFF.

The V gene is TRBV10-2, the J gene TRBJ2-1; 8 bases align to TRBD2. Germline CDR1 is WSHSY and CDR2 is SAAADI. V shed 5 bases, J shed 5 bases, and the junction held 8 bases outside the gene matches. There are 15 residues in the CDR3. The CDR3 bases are TGCGCCAGCAGTTCCGGGACTAGTCCCAACAATGAGCAGTTCTTC. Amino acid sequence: CASSSGTSPNNEQFF.

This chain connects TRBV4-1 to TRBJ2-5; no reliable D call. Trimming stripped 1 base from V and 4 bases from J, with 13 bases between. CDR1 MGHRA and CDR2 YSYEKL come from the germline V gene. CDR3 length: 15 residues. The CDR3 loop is CASSQVLAPGETQYF. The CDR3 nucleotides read TGCGCCAGCAGCCAAGTCCTTGCCCCCGGAGAGACCCAGTACTTC.

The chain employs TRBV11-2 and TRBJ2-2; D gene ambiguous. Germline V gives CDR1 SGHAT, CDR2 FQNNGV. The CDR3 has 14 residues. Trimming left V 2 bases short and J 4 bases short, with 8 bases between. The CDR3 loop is CASSLSRATGELFF. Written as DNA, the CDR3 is TGTGCCAGCAGCTTAAGCCGAGCCACCGGGGAGCTGTTTTTT.